The 12 T cell receptor beta chains below were found in one sample sequenced in a study of CD8 T cells in Susac syndrome. Random-hexamer reverse transcription was applied to roughly 0.45 to 1 ug RNA. TCRdb reprocessed the immunoSEQ multiplex PCR reads with MiXCR, giving one entry per CDR3 protein. The profile covers about 94,000 distinct CDR3 sequences, with 85% to 95% appearing a single time and roughly 0.31% taken by the ten largest. Input material: CD4+ T cells from PBMCs. These receptors were obtained from a human donor with Susac syndrome.

This chain joins TRBV19 and TRBJ1-6; the D is unclear. The V gene's germline CDR1 is LNHDA and CDR2 SQIVND (reference sequence). The CDR3 is made up of 14 amino acids. V dropped 7 bases and J dropped 2 bases, with 9 bases sitting between them. Here the CDR3 DNA reads TGTGCCAGTAACCCCGGACCCTATAATTCACCCCTCCACTTT. Translating gives CASNPGPYNSPLHF.

This clonotype was found once. J is TRBJ1-6 and V is TRBV28; D gene ambiguous. V was cut by 5 bases and J by 7 bases, with 3 bases left in between. From germline, CDR1 is MDHEN and CDR2 SYDVKM. This CDR3 comprises 11 residues. This chain's CDR3 is CASSTNSPLHF. CDR3 in DNA: TGTGCCAGCAGTACGAATTCACCCCTCCACTTT.

V and J are TRBV5-1 and TRBJ1-5, with a weak D call TRBD1 (5 bases). CDR1 and CDR2 from the germline V gene are SGHRS and YFSETQ. This CDR3 has 15 amino acids. V gave up 0 bases and J gave up 3 bases, with 10 bases separating them. The CDR3 reads CASSLGGANNQPQHF. The CDR3 region has the DNA TGCGCCAGCAGCTTGGGAGGGGCGAACAATCAGCCCCAGCATTTT.

The chain links TRBV4-1 to TRBJ1-4; 8 nucleotides align to TRBD1. Looked up from germline, CDR1 is MGHRA and CDR2 is YSYEKL. Trimming at V came to 8 bases and at J to 8 bases, leaving 10 bases not matched to a gene. The CDR3 runs 14 residues. CDR3 region: CASWTGNPKEKLFF. CDR3 coding DNA: TGCGCCAGCTGGACAGGGAATCCCAAGGAAAAACTGTTTTTT.

The chain has TRBV27 and TRBJ1-2; D is ambiguous. The CDR3 totals 12 residues. Trimming took 6 bases from V and 3 from J, leaving 8 bases between them. Germline V lookup: CDR1 MNHEY, CDR2 SMNVEV (reference sequence). The CDR3 DNA reads TGTGCCAGCAGGGGCAGGCACTATGGCTACACCTTC. Amino acids: CASRGRHYGYTF.

The V call is TRBV25-1, the J call TRBJ1-6; D is ambiguous. Germline V gives CDR1 MGHDK, CDR2 SYGVNS. Trimming pared 5 bases from V and 7 bases from J, leaving 9 bases between. This CDR3 has 13 residues. The CDR3 nucleotides are TGTGCCAGCAGTTTATTGTACAATTCACCCCTCCACTTT. This gives the protein CASSLLYNSPLHF.

This chain connects TRBV29-1 to TRBJ2-1, with a weak D call TRBD1 (6 bases). The germline gives CDR1 SQVTM, CDR2 ANQGSEA. V dropped 3 bases and J dropped 5 bases, with 11 bases sitting between them. The CDR3 is 13 residues long. The CDR3 sequence: CSVEETGNNEQFF. CDR3 nucleotides: TGCAGCGTTGAGGAGACAGGTAACAATGAGCAGTTCTTC.

J is TRBJ2-3 and V is TRBV15; 11 bases match TRBD2. Looked up from germline, CDR1 is LNHNV and CDR2 is YYDKDF (reference sequence). With V trimmed by 0 bases and J by 2 bases, 4 bases remained unmatched. CDR3 length equals 17 residues. The CDR3 region is CATSREGGLAVTDTQYF. For the CDR3, the DNA is TGTGCCACCAGCAGAGAGGGGGGACTAGCGGTCACAGATACGCAGTATTTT. Full variable domain (outside the CDR3, taken from reference TRBV15 and TRBJ2-3): DAMVIQNPRYQVTQFGKPVTLSCSQTLNHNVMYWYQQKSSQAPKLLFHYYDKDFNNEADTPDNFQSRRPNTSFCFLDIRSPGLGDTAMYLCATSREGGLAVTDTQYFGPGTRLTVL.

V usage is TRBV5-5 and J usage is TRBJ2-2; D unresolved. Germline V CDR1 and CDR2: SGHKS, YYEKEE (reference sequence). CDR3 length: 11 residues. V gave up 4 bases and J gave up 8 bases, with 6 bases separating them. The CDR3 DNA reads TGTGCCAGCAGCATGTCGGGGGAGCTGTTTTTT. Protein sequence: CASSMSGELFF.

This clonotype was seen only once. The chain is built from TRBV30 and TRBJ2-2; 9 positions match TRBD2. Germline CDR1 and CDR2: GTSNPN and SVGIG (reference sequence). The CDR3 covers 15 residues. The J segment lost 4 bases and the V segment lost 4 bases, leaving 7 bases of the junction unmatched. The CDR3 DNA follows: TGTGCCTGGAAGGTATCAGCGGGGGGCACCGGGGAGCTGTTTTTT. It yields the protein CAWKVSAGGTGELFF. Complete variable domain (other parts from reference TRBV30 and TRBJ2-2): SQTIHQWPATLVQPVGSPLSLECTVEGTSNPNLYWYRQAAGRGLQLLFYSVGIGQISSEVPQNLSASRPQDRQFILSSKKLLLSDSGFYLCAWKVSAGGTGELFFGEGSRLTVL.

The chain is built from TRBV29-1 and TRBJ2-7; 11 nucleotides match TRBD1. Germline V gene data show CDR1 as SQVTM and CDR2 as ANQGSEA. This CDR3 is 14 amino acids long. The trim removed 7 bases at V and 5 bases at J, leaving 10 bases unmatched. CDR3 nucleotide sequence: TGCAGCGCACACGCCGGGACAGGGGGTGACGAGCAGTACTTC. Its translation: CSAHAGTGGDEQYF.

The chain employs TRBV5-6 and TRBJ2-5; 11 bases map to TRBD1. In germline, CDR1 is SGHDT, CDR2 YYEEEE. V shed 4 bases, J shed 3 bases, and the junction held 5 bases outside the gene matches. CDR3 length equals 15 residues. The CDR3 coding sequence is TGTGCCAGCAGCATACGGACAGGGGGCGAAGAGACCCAGTACTTC. As protein: CASSIRTGGEETQYF. Full variable domain (missing parts from reference TRBV5-6 and TRBJ2-5): DAGVTQSPTHLIKTRGQQVTLRCSPKSGHDTVSWYQQALGQGPQFIFQYYEEEERQRGNFPDRFSGHQFPNYSSELNVNALLLGDSALYLCASSIRTGGEETQYFGPGTRLLVL.